What follows is one T cell receptor (beta chain) and its context. As yet, its antigen is unknown. The data are from a study of siplizumab effects on memory and regulatory T cells. The study, taken as a whole, reports: The diversity of naive T cells seemed greater than that of memory cells, and their alloresponse contribution seemed major.

Clones were sequenced by immunoSEQ multiplex PCR, and TCRdb holds only the in-frame ones, with some missing. The table includes around 3,500 clones, 45% to 60% detected once. Cells from the mixed lymphocyte reaction underwent coculture for 6 to 7 days at 37 degrees C. Germline V CDR1 and CDR2: SGHDT, YYEEEE. The CDR3 spans 16 residues. V was clipped by 0 bases and J by 7 bases, with 20 bases between them. Specimen: CFSE-low (dividing) CD8+ T cells sorted from an allogeneic mixed lymphocyte reaction. The rearrangement uses TRBV5-6 and TRBJ2-7; D ambiguous. The sequence derives from a human donor in good health; the cells came from an allogeneic mixed lymphocyte reaction. Some clones in this sample may be carry-over from other donors' samples. The CDR3 is CASSLADGGLRLEQYF. The DNA of the CDR3 is TGTGCCAGCAGCTTGGCCGATGGCGGCTTACGATTAGAGCAGTACTTC.